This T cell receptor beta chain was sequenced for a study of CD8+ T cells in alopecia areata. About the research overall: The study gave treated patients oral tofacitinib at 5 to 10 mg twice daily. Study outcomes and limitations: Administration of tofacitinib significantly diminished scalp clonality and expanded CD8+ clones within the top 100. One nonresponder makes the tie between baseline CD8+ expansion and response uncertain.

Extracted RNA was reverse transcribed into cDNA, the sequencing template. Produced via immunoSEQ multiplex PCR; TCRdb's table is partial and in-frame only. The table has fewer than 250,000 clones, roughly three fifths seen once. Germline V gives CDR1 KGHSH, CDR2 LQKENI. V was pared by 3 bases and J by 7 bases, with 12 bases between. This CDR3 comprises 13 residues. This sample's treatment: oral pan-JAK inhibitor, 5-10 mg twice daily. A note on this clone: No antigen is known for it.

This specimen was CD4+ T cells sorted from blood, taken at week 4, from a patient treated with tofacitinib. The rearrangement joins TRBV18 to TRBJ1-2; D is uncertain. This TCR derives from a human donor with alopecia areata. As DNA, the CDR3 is TGTGCCAGCTCACCTATCTCAGACACTGGCTACACCTTC. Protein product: CASSPISDTGYTF.